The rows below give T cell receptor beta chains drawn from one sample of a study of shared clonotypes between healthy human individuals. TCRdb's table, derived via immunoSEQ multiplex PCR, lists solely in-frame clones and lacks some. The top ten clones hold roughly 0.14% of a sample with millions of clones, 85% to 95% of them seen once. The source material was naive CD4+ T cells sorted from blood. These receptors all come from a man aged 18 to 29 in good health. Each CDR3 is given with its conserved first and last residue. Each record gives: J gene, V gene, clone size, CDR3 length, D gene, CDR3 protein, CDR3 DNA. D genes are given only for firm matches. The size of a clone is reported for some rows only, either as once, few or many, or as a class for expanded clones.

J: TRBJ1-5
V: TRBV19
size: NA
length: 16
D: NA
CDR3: CASSTTGPAGNQPQHF
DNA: TGTGCCAGTAGTACTACGGGCCCGGCAGGCAATCAGCCCCAGCATTTT

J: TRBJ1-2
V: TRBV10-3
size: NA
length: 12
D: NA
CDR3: CAISGAANGYTF
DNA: TGTGCCATCAGTGGGGCAGCGAATGGCTACACCTTC

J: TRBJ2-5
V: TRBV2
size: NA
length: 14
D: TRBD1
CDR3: CASSGQGAEETQYF
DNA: TGTGCCAGCAGCGGACAGGGGGCGGAAGAGACCCAGTACTTC

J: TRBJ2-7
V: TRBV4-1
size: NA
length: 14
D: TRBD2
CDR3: CASRHSGGYEEQYF
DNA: TGCGCCAGCCGCCATTCGGGGGGTTATGAGGAGCAGTACTTC

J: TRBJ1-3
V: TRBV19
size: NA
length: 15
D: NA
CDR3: CASSSSPGAGNTIYF
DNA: TGTGCCAGCTCAAGCTCCCCCGGGGCGGGAAACACCATATATTTT

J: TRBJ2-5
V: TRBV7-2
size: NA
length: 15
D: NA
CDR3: CASSLWGGQQETQYF
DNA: TGTGCCAGCAGCTTATGGGGGGGGCAACAAGAGACCCAGTACTTC

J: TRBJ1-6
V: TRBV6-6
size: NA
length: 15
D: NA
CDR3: CASSPEWGSNSPLHF
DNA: TGTGCCAGCAGTCCGGAATGGGGATCCAATTCACCCCTCCACTTT

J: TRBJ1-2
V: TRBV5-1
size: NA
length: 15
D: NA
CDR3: CASSLDVSTNYGYTF
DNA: TGCGCCAGCAGCTTGGATGTCTCAACTAACTATGGCTACACCTTC

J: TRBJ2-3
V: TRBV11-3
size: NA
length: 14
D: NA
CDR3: CASSLGYGTDTQYF
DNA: TGTGCCAGCAGCTTGGGTTACGGCACAGATACGCAGTATTTT

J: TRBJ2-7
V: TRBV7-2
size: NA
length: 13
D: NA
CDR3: CASSLAKGYEQYF
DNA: TGTGCCAGCAGCTTAGCCAAGGGGTACGAGCAGTACTTC

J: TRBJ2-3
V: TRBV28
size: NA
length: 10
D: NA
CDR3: CASGGDTQYF
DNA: TGTGCCAGCGGGGGAGATACGCAGTATTTT

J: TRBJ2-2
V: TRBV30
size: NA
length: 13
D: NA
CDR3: CAWSGVTTGELFF
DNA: TGTGCCTGGAGTGGAGTTACCACCGGGGAGCTGTTTTTT

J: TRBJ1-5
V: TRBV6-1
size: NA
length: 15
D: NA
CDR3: CASSVGGLSNQPQHF
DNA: TGTGCCAGCAGTGTTGGAGGGCTTAGCAATCAGCCCCAGCATTTT

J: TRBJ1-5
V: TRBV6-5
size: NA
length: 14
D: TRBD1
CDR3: CASSTGGKGQPQHF
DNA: TGTGCCAGCAGTACAGGGGGCAAGGGTCAGCCCCAGCATTTT

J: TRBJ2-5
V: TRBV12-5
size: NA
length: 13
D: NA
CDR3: CASGWDTQETQYF
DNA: TGTGCTAGTGGCTGGGACACTCAAGAGACCCAGTACTTC

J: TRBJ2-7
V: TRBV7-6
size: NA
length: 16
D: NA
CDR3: CASSLRGGQWSYEQYF
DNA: TGTGCCAGCAGCTTAAGGGGCGGACAGTGGTCCTACGAGCAGTACTTC

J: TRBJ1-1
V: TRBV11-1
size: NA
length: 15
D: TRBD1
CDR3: CASSSRQGRHTEAFF
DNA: TGTGCCAGCAGCTCCCGACAGGGTCGGCACACTGAAGCTTTCTTT

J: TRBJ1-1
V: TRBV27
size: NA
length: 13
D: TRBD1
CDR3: CASNDRVNTEAFF
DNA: TGTGCCAGCAATGACAGGGTGAACACTGAAGCGTTCTTT

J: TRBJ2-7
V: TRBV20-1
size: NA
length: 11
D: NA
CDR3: CSAWDGYEQYF
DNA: TGCAGTGCGTGGGACGGCTACGAGCAGTACTTC

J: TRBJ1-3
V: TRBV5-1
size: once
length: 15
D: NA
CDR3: CASSLAAGPGNTIYF
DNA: TGCGCCAGCAGCTTAGCGGCAGGCCCTGGAAACACCATATATTTT

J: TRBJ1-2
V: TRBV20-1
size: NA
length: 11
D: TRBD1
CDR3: CSVRTGIGYTF
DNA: TGCAGTGTGCGGACAGGTATTGGCTACACCTTC

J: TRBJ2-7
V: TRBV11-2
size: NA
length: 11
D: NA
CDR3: CASRRIHEQYF
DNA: TGTGCCAGCAGGAGGATCCACGAGCAGTACTTC

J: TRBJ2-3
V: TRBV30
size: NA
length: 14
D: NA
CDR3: CAWSVQGGTDTQYF
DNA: TGTGCCTGGAGTGTACAGGGTGGCACAGATACGCAGTATTTT

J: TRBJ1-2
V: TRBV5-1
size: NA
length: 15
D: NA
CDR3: CASSRDGGLNYGYTF
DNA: TGCGCCAGCAGCCGGGACGGGGGCCTTAACTATGGCTACACCTTC

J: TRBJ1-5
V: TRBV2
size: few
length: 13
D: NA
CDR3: CASTTTENQPQHF
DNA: TGTGCCAGCACCACGACAGAAAATCAGCCCCAGCATTTT

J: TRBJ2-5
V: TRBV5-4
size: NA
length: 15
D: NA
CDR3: CASSLQEGAIKTQYF
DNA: TGTGCCAGCAGCCTTCAGGAGGGGGCGATAAAGACCCAGTACTTC

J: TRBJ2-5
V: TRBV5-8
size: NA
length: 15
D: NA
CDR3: CASSLDTRSQETQYF
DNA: TGTGCCAGCAGCTTGGATACACGGTCCCAAGAGACCCAGTACTTC

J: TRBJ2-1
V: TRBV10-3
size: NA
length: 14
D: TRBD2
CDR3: CAIRLTSGTNGQFF
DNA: TGTGCCATCAGATTGACTAGCGGGACCAATGGGCAGTTCTTC